In this sample, the clone carrying this TCR beta chain turned up a few times. Its antigen is still unknown. Blood sampling took place at baseline, cycle 4 day 1, and cycle 7 day 1. The record originates from a study of OX40 agonist ivuxolimab in advanced cancers. Study as a whole: At 0.01 to 10 mg/kg, ivuxolimab was administered intravenously to patients every 2 weeks. In three patients, partial responses were observed, one with hepatocellular carcinoma and two with cutaneous melanoma.

Study results and caveats: Some of the nonresponding patients also showed low levels of normalized T-cell clonal expansion.

Profiled with immunoSEQ multiplex PCR; TCRdb holds only in-frame clones, not every one. The data contain fewer than 60,000 clones, over 75% of them singletons. V was clipped by 5 bases and J by 6 bases; unmatched bases: 6. Germline V gene data show CDR1 as MDHEN and CDR2 as SYDVKM. The CDR3 totals 14 residues. The chain recombines TRBV28 with TRBJ2-2; 7 bases align to TRBD1. The receptor's source is an adult with an advanced solid tumor such as melanoma, head and neck, liver or kidney cancer. The specimen comprised CD4+ or CD8+ T cells sorted from blood, sampled in a trial of the OX40 agonist ivuxolimab. The CDR3 coding sequence is TGTGCCAGCAGTCTACTTACAGGGGCCGGGGAGCTGTTTTTT. It is translated as CASSLLTGAGELFF.